The 23 T cell receptor beta chains below were found in one sample sequenced in a study of identifying expanded T cells in peripheral blood. Assay used: immunoSEQ multiplex PCR; TCRdb lists only in-frame clones, some missing. The sample holds around 99,000 clones; about 87% are singletons and the top ten take approximately 8%. Sequencing was done on a sample of blood. The receptor source for this set is a person between 18 and 75 years old in good health.

The CDR3 DNA reads as TGCAGCGTTGAGGGCCCCGGGGAGCTGTTTTTT. This codes for CSVEGPGELFF. The rearrangement links TRBV29-1 to TRBJ2-2; D call uncertain. The V end lost 3 bases, the J end lost 6 bases, and 5 bases lay between the germline ends. Germline assignment: CDR1 SQVTM and CDR2 ANQGSEA. CDR3 length: 11 residues.

The rearrangement links TRBV6-5 to TRBJ1-1; 8 nucleotides align to TRBD1. After removal of 2 bases from V and 5 bases from J, the junction contained 7 bases not matched to a gene. Germline CDR1 and CDR2: MNHEY and SVGAGI. This CDR3 is built from 15 residues. For the CDR3, the DNA is TGTGCCAGCAGTTACAGGCAGGGGGCGAGGACTGAAGCTTTCTTT. It specifies CASSYRQGARTEAFF.

The chain couples TRBV18 to TRBJ1-1; D gene ambiguous. Germline V gene sequence: CDR1 KGHSH, CDR2 LQKENI. V shed 2 bases and J shed 5 bases, with 6 bases lying between them. The CDR3 is 12 residues long. The CDR3 DNA follows: TGTGCCAGCTCACCATACGGGACTGAAGCTTTCTTT. Encoded protein: CASSPYGTEAFF.

CDR3 amino acids: CASSWTSEKETQYF. The CDR3 nucleotides are TGTGCCAGCAGTTGGACTAGCGAGAAAGAGACCCAGTACTTC. The J gene is TRBJ2-5, the V gene TRBV2; 9 bases align to TRBD2. This CDR3 comprises 14 residues. The ends lost 5 bases at V and 3 bases at J; junction bases unmatched: 4. CDR1 is SNHLY, CDR2 FYNNEI, per germline.

The chain joins TRBV5-1 to TRBJ2-3; a weak D match, TRBD1 (5 bases). Germline assignment: CDR1 SGHRS and CDR2 YFSETQ. Trimming left V 6 bases short and J 2 bases short, with 13 bases between. The CDR3 has 14 amino acids. CDR3 nucleotide sequence: TGCGCCAGCACCGAGGACACTTCCACAGATACGCAGTATTTT. Translation gives CASTEDTSTDTQYF. Filled out from reference TRBV5-1 and TRBJ2-3, the complete variable domain reads KAGVTQTPRYLIKTRGQQVTLSCSPISGHRSVSWYQQTPGQGLQFLFEYFSETQRNKGNFPGRFSGRQFSNSRSEMNVSTLELGDSALYLCASTEDTSTDTQYFGPGTRLTVL.

This clone was detected once. The rearrangement joins TRBV4-1 to TRBJ1-2; D gene ambiguous. The CDR3 has 13 amino acids. V lost 0 bases and J lost 8, with 10 bases in between. CDR1 is MGHRA and CDR2 is YSYEKL in the germline V gene. The CDR3, as DNA: TGCGCCAGCAGCCAAGATTGGGGAGGAGGCTACACCTTC. Its translation is CASSQDWGGGYTF.

Details on this clone: The same CDR3 is also encoded by other DNA sequences in this sample. The CDR3 sequence: CASSWSGAGQTGELFF. The CDR3, as DNA: TGTGCCAGCAGCTGGAGTGGAGCGGGACAGACCGGGGAGCTGTTTTTT. The V call is TRBV7-7, the J call TRBJ2-2; TRBD1 or TRBD2 may be the D gene (7 bases each). This CDR3 region has 16 residues. Looked up from germline, CDR1 is SSHAT and CDR2 is FNYEAQ (reference sequence). Trimming shortened V by 4 bases and J by 5 bases, and 17 bases separated the two germline ends.

CDR3 region: CASSPTDREAFF. The CDR3, as DNA: TGTGCCAGCTCACCGACGGACCGTGAAGCTTTCTTT. This chain links TRBV18 with TRBJ1-1; D unclear. V lost 3 bases and J lost 7, with 9 bases in between. CDR3 length: 12 residues. CDR1 and CDR2 (germline): KGHSH, LQKENI.

The V and J genes are TRBV18 and TRBJ1-1; 8 nucleotides line up with TRBD1. After removal of 3 bases from V and 6 bases from J, the junction contained 3 bases not matched to a gene. Germline lookup yields CDR1 KGHSH and CDR2 LQKENI. The CDR3 sequence is 13 residues long. The CDR3 nucleotides are TGTGCCAGCTCACCCCAGGACAGGGCTGAAGCTTTCTTT. It specifies CASSPQDRAEAFF.

This chain connects TRBV7-6 to TRBJ2-7, with 10 bases matching TRBD1. The CDR3 runs 15 residues. With V trimmed by 3 bases and J by 1 base, 3 bases remained unmatched. Germline CDR1 reads SGHVS; CDR2 reads FNYEAQ. The CDR3 loop reads CASSLDRGRSYEQYF. The CDR3 region has the DNA TGTGCCAGCAGCTTGGACAGGGGGAGGTCCTACGAGCAGTACTTC.

The chain carries TRBV29-1 and TRBJ2-7; TRBD1 matches 9 bases. This CDR3 is 16 amino acids long. Germline V lookup: CDR1 SQVTM, CDR2 ANQGSEA. Germline trimming cut 2 bases from V and 3 bases from J; bases unmatched to any gene: 11. CDR3 region: CSVERTGTGLGYEQYF. In DNA form, the CDR3 reads TGCAGCGTTGAAAGAACTGGGACAGGGTTGGGCTACGAGCAGTACTTC.

The CDR3 DNA is TGTGCCATCAGTGAGCCTGGGACAGGGAGGGAGACCCAGTACTTC. Protein: CAISEPGTGRETQYF. J is TRBJ2-5 and V is TRBV10-3; 9 bases fit TRBD1. In germline, CDR1 is ENHRY, CDR2 SYGVKD. This CDR3 comprises 15 residues. J was trimmed by 5 bases and V by 2 bases; bases with no gene match: 6.

The chain carries TRBV5-1 and TRBJ2-7; possibly TRBD1 or TRBD2 for D (6 bases each). This CDR3 comprises 17 residues. Germline V gene data show CDR1 as SGHRS and CDR2 as YFSETQ. Trimming took 1 base from V and 0 from J, leaving 17 bases between them. The CDR3 region has the DNA TGCGCCAGCAGCTTGTCCGGGGGCGCCTCTATCTCCTACGAGCAGTACTTC. It encodes CASSLSGGASISYEQYF.

The chain is built from TRBV10-1 and TRBJ2-2; 8 bases align to TRBD1. Germline CDR1 reads WNHNN; CDR2 reads SYGVQD (reference sequence). V dropped 0 bases and J dropped 6; count of bases not matched to a gene: 6. The CDR3 is 16 amino acids. The CDR3 region is CASSESGTGGAGELFF. The CDR3 region has the DNA TGCGCCAGCAGTGAGTCAGGGACAGGCGGCGCCGGGGAGCTGTTTTTT.

This rearrangement joins TRBV7-9 to TRBJ2-5; D may be TRBD1 (5 bases). Germline values: CDR1 SEHNR, CDR2 FQNEAQ (reference sequence). This CDR3 spans 15 amino acids. V was pared by 1 base and J by 7 bases, with 16 bases between. Written as DNA, the CDR3 is TGTGCCAGCAGCTTAGGGGGCGCCACGGTGGGGACCCAGTACTTC. It yields the protein CASSLGGATVGTQYF.

There are many counts of this clone. CDR3 in amino acids: CASSVSSGTGNIQYF. The CDR3 DNA follows: TGCGCCAGCAGCGTTTCGTCCGGGACAGGGAACATTCAGTACTTC. The gene calls are TRBV5-1 and TRBJ2-4; 9 nucleotides match TRBD1. Germline assignment: CDR1 SGHRS and CDR2 YFSETQ. V was clipped by 4 bases and J by 7 bases; unmatched bases: 9. This CDR3 comprises 15 residues.

V and J are TRBV2 and TRBJ1-1, with D uncertain. Trimming cost V 4 bases and J 4 bases, with 13 bases left between them. Germline V gene sequence: CDR1 SNHLY, CDR2 FYNNEI. The CDR3 totals 14 residues. CDR3 protein: CASSVNSRTTEAFF. The CDR3, as DNA: TGTGCCAGCAGTGTGAATTCGAGAACCACTGAAGCTTTCTTT.

The V gene is TRBV11-2, the J gene TRBJ2-1, with 8 nucleotides matching TRBD1. The germline V gene encodes CDR1 SGHAT and CDR2 FQNNGV. The CDR3 is 13 amino acids. V shed 3 bases and J 8 bases; nucleotides not matched to a gene: 3. In DNA, the CDR3 is TGTGCCAGCAGCTTTGACAGGGGCCATGAGCAGTTCTTC. This sequence encodes CASSFDRGHEQFF.

This chain uses TRBV27 with TRBJ2-7, with 11 bases lining up with TRBD2. Germline V gene lookup returns CDR1 MNHEY and CDR2 SMNVEV (reference sequence). The ends lost 2 bases at V and 2 bases at J; junction bases unmatched: 2. This CDR3 is 15 amino acids long. CDR3 in amino acids: CASSLGTSGTYEQYF. In DNA, the CDR3 is TGTGCCAGCAGTTTAGGGACTAGCGGTACCTACGAGCAGTACTTC.

The V and J genes are TRBV7-6 and TRBJ2-7; D is perhaps TRBD2 (6 bases). The CDR3 consists of 15 residues. With 4 bases removed from V and 6 bases from J, the gap between germline ends came to 19 bases. Per the germline V gene, CDR1 is SGHVS and CDR2 is FNYEAQ. The CDR3 loop reads CASSSGGDGVGEQYF. The CDR3 coding sequence is TGTGCCAGCAGCTCGGGCGGGGATGGGGTAGGCGAGCAGTACTTC.

The chain joins TRBV5-1 to TRBJ1-1; D remains unclear. Germline CDR1 and CDR2: SGHRS and YFSETQ. The length of the CDR3 is 13 residues. Trimming took off 4 bases at V and 6 bases at J, with 13 bases between the two ends. CDR3 nucleotides: TGCGCCAGCAGCACCGACCGAGCAGCTGAAGCTTTCTTT. This encodes CASSTDRAAEAFF. The full variable domain, rest sourced from reference TRBV5-1 and TRBJ1-1, is KAGVTQTPRYLIKTRGQQVTLSCSPISGHRSVSWYQQTPGQGLQFLFEYFSETQRNKGNFPGRFSGRQFSNSRSEMNVSTLELGDSALYLCASSTDRAAEAFFGQGTRLTVV.

This clone occurred once. The rearrangement links TRBV11-2 to TRBJ1-1; the D is unclear. Germline CDR1 reads SGHAT; CDR2 reads FQNNGV. This CDR3 is built from 15 residues. Between the trimmed V and J ends, which lost 1 base and 8 bases, there was a span of 17 bases. CDR3 residues: CASSLAGAAGAEAFF. CDR3 in DNA: TGTGCCAGCAGCTTAGCCGGAGCCGCGGGAGCGGAAGCTTTCTTT.

This clone was recorded only once. DNA of the CDR3: TGTGCCAGCAGCCCCTATCCCGGACGGACTTATGGCTACACCTTC. This codes for CASSPYPGRTYGYTF. V and J are TRBV7-9 and TRBJ1-2; D unresolved. Germline CDR1 is SEHNR and CDR2 is FQNEAQ (reference sequence). V lost 5 bases, J lost 5 bases, and 18 bases lay in between. The CDR3 is 15 residues long.